This TCR beta chain is from a study of cytomegalovirus exposure and HLA in healthy donors. Trimming cost V 1 base and J 4 bases, with 10 bases left between them. CDR3 size: 15 residues. CDR1 is SGHAT and CDR2 is FQNNGV in the germline V gene. PCR employed 60 Vbeta and 13 Jbeta primers. The protocol was immunoSEQ multiplex PCR, while the TCRdb copy is restricted to in-frame clones and leaves out a portion. The table has 140,000 or so clones, just under 70% seen once. The clonotype originates from a man between 60 and 70 years old in good health and CMV-seronegative. The rearrangement uses TRBV11-2 and TRBJ2-2, with D possibly TRBD2 on 6 matching bases. The sample was PBMCs. In DNA form, the CDR3 reads TGTGCCAGCAGCTTAGCCAGGAGGGTCACCGGGGAGCTGTTTTTT. It codes for CASSLARRVTGELFF.